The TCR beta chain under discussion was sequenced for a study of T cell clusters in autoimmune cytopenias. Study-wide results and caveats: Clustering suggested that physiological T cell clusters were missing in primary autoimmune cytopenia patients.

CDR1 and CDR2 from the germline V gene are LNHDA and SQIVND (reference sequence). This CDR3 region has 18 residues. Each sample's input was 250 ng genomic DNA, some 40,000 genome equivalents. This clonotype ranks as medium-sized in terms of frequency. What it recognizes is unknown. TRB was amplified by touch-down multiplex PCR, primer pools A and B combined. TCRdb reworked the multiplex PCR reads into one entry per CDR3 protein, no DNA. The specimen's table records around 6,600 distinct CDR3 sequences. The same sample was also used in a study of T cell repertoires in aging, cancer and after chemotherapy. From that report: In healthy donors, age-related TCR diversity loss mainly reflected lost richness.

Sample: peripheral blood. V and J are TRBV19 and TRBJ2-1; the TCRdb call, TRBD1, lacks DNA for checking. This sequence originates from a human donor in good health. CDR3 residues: CASSMGVGRRTSYNEQFF. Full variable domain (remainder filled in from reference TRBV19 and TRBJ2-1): DGGITQSPKYLFRKEGQNVTLSCEQNLNHDAMYWYRQDPGQGLRLIYYSQIVNDFQKGDIAEGYSVSREKKESFPLTVTSAQKNPTAFYLCASSMGVGRRTSYNEQFFGPGTRLTVL.